This TCR beta chain was documented in a study of blood T cell repertoires in COVID-19. Background on the study: Italy, Spain and the United States were the sources of the convalescent and acute COVID-19 samples. T cells, B-cell-depleted T cells, or PBMCs provided the cDNA or gDNA that served as material.

Patients in Seattle were enrolled during active infection, then followed longitudinally. In the original workflow: Counts of nucleated cells, estimated from reference gene primer amplification, were obtained. Produced via immunoSEQ multiplex PCR; TCRdb's table is partial and in-frame only. The V and J calls and the clone size are those of that table, but D and trimming were determined from the DNA. In the table there are some 99,000 clones, 80% to 90% of which are singletons. The sequence derives from a human donor with COVID-19, enrolled during active disease. The donor label of this sample is uncertain. Sequenced: peripheral blood.

As DNA, the CDR3 is TGTGCCAGCAGCCTTTCCGGGGTAGCTTTCTTT. It encodes CASSLSGVAFF. The chain links TRBV3-1 (or the pseudogene TRBV3-2) to TRBJ1-1; D gene unclear. The V and J ends lost 4 bases and 10 bases respectively, with 10 bases between them. CDR1 is LGHDT and CDR2 is YNNKEL in the germline V gene (reference sequence). The CDR3 runs 11 residues.